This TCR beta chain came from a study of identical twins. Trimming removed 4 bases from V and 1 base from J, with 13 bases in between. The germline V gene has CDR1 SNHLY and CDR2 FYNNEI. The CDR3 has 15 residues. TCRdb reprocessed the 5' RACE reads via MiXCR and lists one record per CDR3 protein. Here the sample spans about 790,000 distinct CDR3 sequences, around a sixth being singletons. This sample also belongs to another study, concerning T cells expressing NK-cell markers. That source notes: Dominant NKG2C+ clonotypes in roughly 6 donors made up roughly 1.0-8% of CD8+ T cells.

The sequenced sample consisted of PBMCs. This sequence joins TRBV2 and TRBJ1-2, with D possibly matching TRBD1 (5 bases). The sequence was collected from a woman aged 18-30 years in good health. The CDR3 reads CASSVADTDNYGYTF. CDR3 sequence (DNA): TGTGCCAGCAGTGTAGCGGACACGGATAACTATGGCTACACCTTC. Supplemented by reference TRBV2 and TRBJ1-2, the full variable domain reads EPEVTQTPSHQVTQMGQEVILRCVPISNHLYFYWYRQILGQKVEFLVSFYNNEISEKSEIFDDQFSVERPDGSNFTLKIRSTKLEDSAMYFCASSVADTDNYGYTFGSGTRLTVV.